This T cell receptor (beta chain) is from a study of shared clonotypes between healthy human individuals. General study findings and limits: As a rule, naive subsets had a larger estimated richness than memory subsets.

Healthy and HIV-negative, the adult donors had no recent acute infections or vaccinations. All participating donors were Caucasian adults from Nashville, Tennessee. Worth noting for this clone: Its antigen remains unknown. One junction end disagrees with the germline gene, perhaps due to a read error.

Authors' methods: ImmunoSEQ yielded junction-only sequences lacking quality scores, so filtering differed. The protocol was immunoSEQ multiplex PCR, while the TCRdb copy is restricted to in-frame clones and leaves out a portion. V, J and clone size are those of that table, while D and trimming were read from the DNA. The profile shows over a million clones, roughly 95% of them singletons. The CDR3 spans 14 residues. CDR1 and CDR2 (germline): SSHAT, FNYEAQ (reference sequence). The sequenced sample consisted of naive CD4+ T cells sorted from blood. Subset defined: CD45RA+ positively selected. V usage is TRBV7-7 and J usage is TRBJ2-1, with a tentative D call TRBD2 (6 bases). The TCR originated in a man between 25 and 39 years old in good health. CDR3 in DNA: TGTGCTAGCAGCTTAGGGGTAGCGGCCAATGAGCAGTTCTTC. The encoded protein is CASSLGVAANEQFF.